The 2 T cell receptor beta chains in this list originate from one sample, sequenced in a study of blood T cell repertoires in COVID-19. Sequenced by immunoSEQ multiplex PCR; TCRdb stores in-frame clones only, minus some. The sample holds approximately 16,000 clones, around 88% seen once. What was sequenced was peripheral blood. The receptor set was obtained from a human donor in a cohort sampled during active COVID-19.

This chain uses TRBV27 with TRBJ1-1; 8 nucleotides line up with TRBD1. This CDR3 region has 17 residues. CDR1 is MNHEY and CDR2 is SMNVEV in the germline V gene (reference sequence). V dropped 2 bases and J dropped 7; count of bases not matched to a gene: 15. The CDR3 bases are TGTGCCAGCAGTTTACGAGGACAGGGAGGCTTACGTGGTGAAGCTTTCTTT. Protein sequence: CASSLRGQGGLRGEAFF.

V usage is TRBV5-6 and J usage is TRBJ1-5, with 10 bases that match TRBD1. The length of the CDR3 is 15 residues. V lost 2 bases and J lost 6; bases outside the gene matches: 5. Germline CDR1 and CDR2: SGHDT and YYEEEE. In nucleotides, the CDR3 is TGTGCCAGCAGCTTTTCCGGGACAGGGGTTCAGCCCCAGCATTTT. Its translation: CASSFSGTGVQPQHF. Using reference TRBV5-6 and TRBJ1-5 for the parts outside the CDR3, the full variable domain is DAGVTQSPTHLIKTRGQQVTLRCSPKSGHDTVSWYQQALGQGPQFIFQYYEEEERQRGNFPDRFSGHQFPNYSSELNVNALLLGDSALYLCASSFSGTGVQPQHFGDGTRLSIL.